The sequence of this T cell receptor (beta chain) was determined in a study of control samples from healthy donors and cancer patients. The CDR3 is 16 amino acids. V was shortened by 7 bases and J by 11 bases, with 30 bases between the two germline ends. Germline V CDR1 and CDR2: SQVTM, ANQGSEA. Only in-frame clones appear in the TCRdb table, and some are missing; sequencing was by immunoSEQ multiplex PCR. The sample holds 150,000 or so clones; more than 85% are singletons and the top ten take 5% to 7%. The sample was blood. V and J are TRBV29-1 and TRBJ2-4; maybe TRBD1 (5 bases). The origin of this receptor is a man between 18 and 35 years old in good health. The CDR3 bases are TGCAGCGCCGTAGTCACTGGTGAGCCAGGGCCGTGGGTTCAGTACTTC. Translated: CSAVVTGEPGPWVQYF.